This T cell receptor beta chain was obtained from a study of control samples from healthy donors and cancer patients. This CDR3 has 14 amino acids. Germline V gene lookup returns CDR1 SNHLY and CDR2 FYNNEI. Trimming pared 5 bases from V and 5 bases from J, leaving 15 bases between. Data came from immunoSEQ multiplex PCR; TCRdb stores just in-frame clones and leaves some out. Among around 160,000 clones listed, approximately 93% were seen once. The source material was blood. This TCR was recovered from a man in his late teens or twenties in good health. This sequence joins TRBV2 and TRBJ2-5; no reliable D call. The CDR3 here is CASSKTYLGETQYF. Here the CDR3 DNA reads TGTGCCAGCAGTAAGACCTATTTGGGGGAGACCCAGTACTTC.